The entry below describes one T cell receptor (beta chain). The data stem from a study of blood T cell repertoires in COVID-19. The overall study: T cells, B-cell-depleted T cells, or PBMCs provided the cDNA or gDNA that served as material.

Original analysis: Counts of nucleated cells, estimated from reference gene primer amplification, were obtained. Generated by immunoSEQ multiplex PCR, the TCRdb table keeps only in-frame clones and is missing some. V and J calls and clone size follow that table, whereas D and trimming were derived from the DNA. The table lists 350,000 or so clones, approximately 89% of them singletons. This CDR3 spans 16 amino acids. V trimming: 4 bases; J trimming: 6 bases; junction bases outside the gene matches: 14. Germline V lookup: CDR1 MNHNS, CDR2 SASEGT. The Seattle site enrolled patients during active infection and followed them longitudinally.

Source material: peripheral blood. The TCR originated in a woman between 55 and 75 years old with COVID-19, enrolled during active disease. This chain connects TRBV6-1 to TRBJ1-2; 7 bases align to TRBD1. CDR3 coding DNA: TGTGCCAGCAGTGGGCGGCAATCGACAGGGCGAAATGGCTACACCTTC. Protein product: CASSGRQSTGRNGYTF.